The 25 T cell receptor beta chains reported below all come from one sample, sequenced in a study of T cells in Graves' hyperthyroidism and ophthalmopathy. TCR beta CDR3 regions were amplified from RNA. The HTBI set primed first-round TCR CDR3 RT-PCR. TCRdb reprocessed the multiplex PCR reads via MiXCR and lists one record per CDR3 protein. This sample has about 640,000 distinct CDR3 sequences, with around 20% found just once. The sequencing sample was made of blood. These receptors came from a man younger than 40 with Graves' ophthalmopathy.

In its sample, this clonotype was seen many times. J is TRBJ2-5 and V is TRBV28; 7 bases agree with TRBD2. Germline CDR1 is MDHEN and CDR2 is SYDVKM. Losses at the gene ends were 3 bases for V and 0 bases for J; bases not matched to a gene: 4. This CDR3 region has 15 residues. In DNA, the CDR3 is TGTGCCAGCAGTTTTGGGCGGGGGTACCAAGAGACCCAGTACTTC. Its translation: CASSFGRGYQETQYF.

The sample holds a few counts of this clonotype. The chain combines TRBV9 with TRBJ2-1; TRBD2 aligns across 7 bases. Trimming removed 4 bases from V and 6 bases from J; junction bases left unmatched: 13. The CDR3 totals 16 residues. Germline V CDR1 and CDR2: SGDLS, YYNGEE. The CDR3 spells CASSTPTGTKSNEQFF. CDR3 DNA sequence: TGTGCCAGCAGCACTCCCACCGGGACTAAAAGCAATGAGCAGTTCTTC.

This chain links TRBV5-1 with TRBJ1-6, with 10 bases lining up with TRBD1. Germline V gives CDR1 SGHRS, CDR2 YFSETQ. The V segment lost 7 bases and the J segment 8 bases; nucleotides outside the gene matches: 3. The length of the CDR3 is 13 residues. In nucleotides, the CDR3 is TGCGCCAGCCGAGGGACAGGGGATTCACCCCTCCACTTT. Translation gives CASRGTGDSPLHF.

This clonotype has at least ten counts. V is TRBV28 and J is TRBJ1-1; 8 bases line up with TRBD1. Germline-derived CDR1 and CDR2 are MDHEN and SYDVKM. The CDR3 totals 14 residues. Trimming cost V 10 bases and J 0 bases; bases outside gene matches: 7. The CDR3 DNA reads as TGTGCCATCACCCTCAGGGGGCTGAACACTGAAGCTTTCTTT. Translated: CAITLRGLNTEAFF.

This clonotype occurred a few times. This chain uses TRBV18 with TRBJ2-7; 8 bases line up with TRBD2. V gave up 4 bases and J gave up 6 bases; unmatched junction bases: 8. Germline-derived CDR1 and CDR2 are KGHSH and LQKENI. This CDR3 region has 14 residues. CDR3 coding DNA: TGTGCCAGCTCACTCTCCGGGACTAGGGCCGAGCAGTACTTC. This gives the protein CASSLSGTRAEQYF.

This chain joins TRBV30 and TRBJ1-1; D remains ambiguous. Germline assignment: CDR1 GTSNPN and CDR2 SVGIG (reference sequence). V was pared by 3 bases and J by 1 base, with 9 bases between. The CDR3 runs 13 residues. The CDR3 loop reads CAWRNAGNTEAFF. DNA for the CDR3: TGTGCCTGGAGAAACGCAGGGAACACTGAAGCTTTCTTT. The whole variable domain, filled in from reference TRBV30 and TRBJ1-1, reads SQTIHQWPATLVQPVGSPLSLECTVEGTSNPNLYWYRQAAGRGLQLLFYSVGIGQISSEVPQNLSASRPQDRQFILSSKKLLLSDSGFYLCAWRNAGNTEAFFGQGTRLTVV.

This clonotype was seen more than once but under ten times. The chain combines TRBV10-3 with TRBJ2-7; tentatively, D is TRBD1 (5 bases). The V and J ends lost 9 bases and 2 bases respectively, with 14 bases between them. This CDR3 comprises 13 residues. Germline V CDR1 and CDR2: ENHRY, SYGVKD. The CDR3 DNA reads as TGTGCCATAAAGGGGCAGCCGACCTACGAGCAGTACTTC. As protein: CAIKGQPTYEQYF.

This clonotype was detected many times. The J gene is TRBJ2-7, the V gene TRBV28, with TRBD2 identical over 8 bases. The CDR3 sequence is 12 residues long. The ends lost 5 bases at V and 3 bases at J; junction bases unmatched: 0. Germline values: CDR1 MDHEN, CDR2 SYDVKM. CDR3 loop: CASSREGYEQYF. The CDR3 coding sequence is TGTGCCAGCAGTCGGGAGGGCTACGAGCAGTACTTC.

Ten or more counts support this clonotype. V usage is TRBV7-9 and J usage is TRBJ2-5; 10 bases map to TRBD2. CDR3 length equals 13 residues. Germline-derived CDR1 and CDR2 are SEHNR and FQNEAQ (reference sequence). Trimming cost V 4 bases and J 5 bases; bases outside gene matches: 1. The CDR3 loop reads CASSYSGRETQYF. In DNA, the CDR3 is TGTGCCAGCAGCTATAGCGGGAGGGAGACCCAGTACTTC.

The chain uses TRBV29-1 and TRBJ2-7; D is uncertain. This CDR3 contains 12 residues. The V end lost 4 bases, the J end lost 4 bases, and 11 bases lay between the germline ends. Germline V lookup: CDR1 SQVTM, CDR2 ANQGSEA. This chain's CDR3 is CSVGLGVYEQYF. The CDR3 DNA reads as TGCAGCGTTGGATTAGGAGTGTACGAGCAGTACTTC.

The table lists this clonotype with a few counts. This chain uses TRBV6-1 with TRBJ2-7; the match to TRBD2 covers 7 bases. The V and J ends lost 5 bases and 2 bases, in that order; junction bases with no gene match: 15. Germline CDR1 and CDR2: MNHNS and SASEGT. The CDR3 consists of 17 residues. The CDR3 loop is CASSLPNRASGTYEQYF. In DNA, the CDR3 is TGTGCCAGCAGTCTCCCAAACCGCGCTAGCGGAACCTACGAGCAGTACTTC.

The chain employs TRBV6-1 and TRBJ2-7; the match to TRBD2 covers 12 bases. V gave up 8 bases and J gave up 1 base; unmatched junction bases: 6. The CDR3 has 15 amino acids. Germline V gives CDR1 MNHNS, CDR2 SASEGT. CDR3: CASRRGLAGSYEQYF. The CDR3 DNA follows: TGTGCCAGCCGCCGAGGACTAGCGGGGTCCTACGAGCAGTACTTC.

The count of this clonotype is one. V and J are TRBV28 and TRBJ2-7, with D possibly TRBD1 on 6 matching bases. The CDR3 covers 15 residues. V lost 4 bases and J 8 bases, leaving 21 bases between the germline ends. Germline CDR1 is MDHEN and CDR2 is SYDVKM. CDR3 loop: CASSSLGQGITKQYF. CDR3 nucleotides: TGTGCCAGCAGTTCCTTGGGGCAGGGGATTACGAAGCAGTACTTC.

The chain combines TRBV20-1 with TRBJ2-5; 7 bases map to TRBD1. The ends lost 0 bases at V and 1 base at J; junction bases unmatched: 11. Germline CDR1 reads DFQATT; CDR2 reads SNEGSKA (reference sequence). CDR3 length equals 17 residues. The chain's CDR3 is CSAREGTAINFQETQYF. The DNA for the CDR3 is TGCAGTGCTAGAGAGGGGACAGCCATAAACTTCCAAGAGACCCAGTACTTC.

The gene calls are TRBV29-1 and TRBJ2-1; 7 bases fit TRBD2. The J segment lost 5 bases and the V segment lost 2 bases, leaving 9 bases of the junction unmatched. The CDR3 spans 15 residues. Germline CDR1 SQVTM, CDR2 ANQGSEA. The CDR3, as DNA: TGCAGCGTTGAACTCCTGGGAGGGGCCAACAATGAGCAGTTCTTC. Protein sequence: CSVELLGGANNEQFF.

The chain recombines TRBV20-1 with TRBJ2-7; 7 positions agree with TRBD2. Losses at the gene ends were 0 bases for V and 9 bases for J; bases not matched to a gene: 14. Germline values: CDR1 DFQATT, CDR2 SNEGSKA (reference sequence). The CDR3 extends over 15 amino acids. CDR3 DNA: TGCAGTGCTAGAGATCACATGGGACTATTTACGATGCAGTACTTC. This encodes CSARDHMGLFTMQYF.

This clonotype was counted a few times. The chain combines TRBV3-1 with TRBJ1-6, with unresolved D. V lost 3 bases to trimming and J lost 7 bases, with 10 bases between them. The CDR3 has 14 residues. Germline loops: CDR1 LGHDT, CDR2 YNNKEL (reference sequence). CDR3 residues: CASSQVEKNSPLHF. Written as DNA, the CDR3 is TGTGCCAGCAGCCAGGTAGAGAAAAATTCACCCCTCCACTTT.

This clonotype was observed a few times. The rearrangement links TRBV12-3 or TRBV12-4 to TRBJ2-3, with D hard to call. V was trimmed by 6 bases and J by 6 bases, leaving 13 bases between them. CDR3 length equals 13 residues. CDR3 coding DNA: TGTGCCAGCAGGGGCCCCGTAGGGGATACGCAGTATTTT. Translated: CASRGPVGDTQYF.

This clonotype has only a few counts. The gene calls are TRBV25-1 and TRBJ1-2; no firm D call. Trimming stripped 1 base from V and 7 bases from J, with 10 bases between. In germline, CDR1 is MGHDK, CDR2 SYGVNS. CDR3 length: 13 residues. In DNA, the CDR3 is TGTGCCAGCAGTGAATTGGGTGGTGCTGGCTACACCTTC. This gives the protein CASSELGGAGYTF.

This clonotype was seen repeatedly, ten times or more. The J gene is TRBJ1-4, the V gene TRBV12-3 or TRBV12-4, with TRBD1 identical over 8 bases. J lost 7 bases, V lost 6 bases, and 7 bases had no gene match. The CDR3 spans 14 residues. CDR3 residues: CASSQTGVAEKLFF. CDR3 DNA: TGTGCCAGCAGCCAGACAGGGGTTGCTGAAAAACTGTTTTTT.

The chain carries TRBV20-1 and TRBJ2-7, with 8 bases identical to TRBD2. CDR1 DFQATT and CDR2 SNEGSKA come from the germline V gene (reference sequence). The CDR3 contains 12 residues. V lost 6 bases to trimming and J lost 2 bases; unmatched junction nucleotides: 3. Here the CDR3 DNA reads TGCAGTGCCCGGGAGGGGACCTACGAGCAGTACTTC. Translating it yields CSAREGTYEQYF.

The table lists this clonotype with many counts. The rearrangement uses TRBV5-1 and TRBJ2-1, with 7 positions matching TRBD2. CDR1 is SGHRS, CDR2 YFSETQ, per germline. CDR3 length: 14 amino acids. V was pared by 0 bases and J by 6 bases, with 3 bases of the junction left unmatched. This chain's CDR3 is CASSLARLANEQFF. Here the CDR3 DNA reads TGCGCCAGCAGCTTGGCCCGACTAGCCAATGAGCAGTTCTTC.

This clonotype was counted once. This CDR3 is CASSPWTGGQPQHF. CDR3 nucleotide sequence: TGTGCCAGCAGTCCGTGGACAGGGGGTCAGCCCCAGCATTTT. The rearrangement uses TRBV6-1 and TRBJ1-5; 10 positions match TRBD1. V lost 5 bases and J lost 6; bases outside the gene matches: 4. The length of the CDR3 is 14 residues. The germline CDR1 and CDR2 sequences are MNHNS and SASEGT.

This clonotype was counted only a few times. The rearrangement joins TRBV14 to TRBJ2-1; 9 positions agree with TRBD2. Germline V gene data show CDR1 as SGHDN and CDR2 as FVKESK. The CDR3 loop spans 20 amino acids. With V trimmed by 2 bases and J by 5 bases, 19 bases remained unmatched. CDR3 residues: CASSQLSVAGDEVWNNEQFF. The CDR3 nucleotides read TGTGCCAGCAGCCAATTGTCAGTAGCGGGAGATGAAGTGTGGAACAATGAGCAGTTCTTC.

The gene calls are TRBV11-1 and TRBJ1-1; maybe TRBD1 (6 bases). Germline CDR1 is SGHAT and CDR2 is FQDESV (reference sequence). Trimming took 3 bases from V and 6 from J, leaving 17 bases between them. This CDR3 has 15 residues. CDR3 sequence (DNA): TGTGCCAGCAGCTTCAGGACAGAAGGAGTACCTGAAGCTTTCTTT. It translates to CASSFRTEGVPEAFF.